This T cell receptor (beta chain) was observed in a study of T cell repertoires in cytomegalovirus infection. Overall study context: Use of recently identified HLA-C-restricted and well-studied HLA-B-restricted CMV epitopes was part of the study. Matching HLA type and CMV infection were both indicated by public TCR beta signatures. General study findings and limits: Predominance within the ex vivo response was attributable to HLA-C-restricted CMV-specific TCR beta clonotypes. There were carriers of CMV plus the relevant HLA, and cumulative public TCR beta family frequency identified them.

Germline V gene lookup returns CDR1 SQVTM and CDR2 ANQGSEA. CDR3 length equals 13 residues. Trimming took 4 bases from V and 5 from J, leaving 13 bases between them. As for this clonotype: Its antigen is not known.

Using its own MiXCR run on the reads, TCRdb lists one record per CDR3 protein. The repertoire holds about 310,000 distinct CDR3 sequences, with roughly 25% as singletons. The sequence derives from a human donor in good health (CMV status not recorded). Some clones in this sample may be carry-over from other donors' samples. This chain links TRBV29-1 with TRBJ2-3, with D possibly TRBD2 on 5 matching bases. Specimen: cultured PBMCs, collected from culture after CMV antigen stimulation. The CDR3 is CSVGRPLGDTQYF. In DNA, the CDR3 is TGCAGCGTTGGGAGGCCCTTGGGAGATACGCAGTATTTT.